This TCR beta chain derives from a study of a mutant IDH1 vaccine in newly diagnosed glioma. Study summary: Initiation of the vaccine course occurred 4-6 weeks after radiotherapy alone, or alongside temozolomide cycles. The therapy given earlier, which was standard therapy, consisted of radiotherapy, temozolomide, or both, and most of the patients received both. Study observations and caveats: Apparently unrelated to pseudoprogression were changes in the top peripheral T cell clonotypes.

The time point was: week 11, during vaccination. Each dose of the vaccine consisted of 300 ug of mutant IDH1 20-mer peptide, with topical imiquimod. A word on this clone: Its antigen is unknown.

The CDR3 has 15 amino acids. Per germline, CDR1 MNHEY and CDR2 SVGAGI. After removal of 4 bases from V and 3 bases from J, the junction contained 8 bases not matched to a gene. Method: immunoSEQ multiplex PCR; TCRdb's copy keeps in-frame clones and lacks some. The data show 55,000 or so clones, roughly 90% seen once. This specimen was PBMCs, taken from a glioma patient whose treatment included an IDH1 peptide vaccine. The rearrangement joins TRBV6-5 to TRBJ1-2, with TRBD1 matching 7 bases. The sequence derives from a man aged 45-65 years with glioma. The CDR3 DNA is TGTGCCAGCAGTTCCCCCGGGGACAGTTACTATGGCTACACCTTC. Translating gives CASSSPGDSYYGYTF.